The 8 T cell receptor beta chains below come from one sample, sequenced in a study of T cell changes during pregnancy in multiple sclerosis. The assay was immunoSEQ multiplex PCR, and TCRdb's table has in-frame clones only and misses some. The sample contains tens of thousands of clones, approximately 86% of which appear only once. Material: peripheral blood, obtained before pregnancy. Every receptor here comes from a female donor with multiple sclerosis, enrolled in a pregnancy study.

The V gene is TRBV4-3, the J gene TRBJ1-2, with 10 bases aligning to TRBD1. This CDR3 has 16 amino acids. Looked up from germline, CDR1 is LGHNA and CDR2 is YSLEER. The V and J ends lost 0 bases and 3 bases, in that order; junction bases with no gene match: 4. This chain's CDR3 is CASSQERGQGHYGYTF. CDR3 coding DNA: TGCGCCAGCAGCCAAGAGAGGGGACAGGGGCACTATGGCTACACCTTC.

This sequence joins TRBV30 and TRBJ1-2; a weak D match, TRBD1 (5 bases). V was shortened by 6 bases and J by 11 bases, with 16 bases between the two germline ends. The CDR3 has 11 amino acids. The germline V gene encodes CDR1 GTSNPN and CDR2 SVGIG (reference sequence). In DNA form, the CDR3 reads TGTGCCTGTGGGACTAACCAACAGTACACCTTC. Its protein is CACGTNQQYTF.

The count of this clone is one. The genes are TRBV10-1 and TRBJ1-2; D gene uncertain. The germline CDR1 and CDR2 sequences are WNHNN and SYGVQD (reference sequence). The V gene lost 4 bases and the J gene lost 4 bases, with 10 bases spanning the gap. The CDR3 runs 13 residues. The CDR3 DNA reads as TGCGCCAGCAGTGTTGGTCTAGGCTATGGCTACACCTTC. Its translation is CASSVGLGYGYTF.

The chain is built from TRBV15 and TRBJ2-1, with TRBD2 as a possible D gene (5 bases). Between the trimmed V and J ends, which lost 5 bases and 10 bases, there was a span of 15 bases. Germline CDR1 reads LNHNV; CDR2 reads YYDKDF (reference sequence). The CDR3 contains 13 residues. The CDR3 reads CATSAGETREQFF. In DNA form, the CDR3 reads TGTGCCACCAGCGCCGGGGAGACACGGGAGCAGTTCTTC.

The rearrangement uses TRBV7-2 and TRBJ2-2; possibly TRBD2 for D (6 bases). Trimming stripped 7 bases from V and 6 bases from J, with 12 bases between. Germline CDR1 SGHTA, CDR2 FQGNSA. The CDR3 consists of 13 residues. In DNA, the CDR3 is TGTGCCAGCACCTCTACGGGAGCCGGGGAGCTGTTTTTT. Translated, it gives CASTSTGAGELFF.

The chain employs TRBV5-8 and TRBJ2-3; a weak D match, TRBD2 (5 bases). With 0 bases removed from V and 0 bases from J, the gap between germline ends came to 11 bases. Germline V lookup: CDR1 SGHTS, CDR2 YDEGEE. The CDR3 runs to 16 residues. Here the CDR3 reads CASSLDGGLSTDTQYF. CDR3 sequence (DNA): TGTGCCAGCAGCTTGGACGGCGGACTCAGCACAGATACGCAGTATTTT.

This clone was recorded a few times. The rearrangement uses TRBV6-5 and TRBJ1-5; maybe TRBD1 (5 bases). The V end lost 7 bases, the J end lost 1 base, and 14 bases lay between the germline ends. Germline CDR1 MNHEY, CDR2 SVGAGI. This CDR3 has 15 amino acids. CDR3 nucleotide sequence: TGTGCCAGCACCCCGATGGGGGGGAGCAATCAGCCCCAGCATTTT. This translates into CASTPMGGSNQPQHF.

The CDR3 sequence: CASSSAGWGGGNTIYF. CDR3 DNA: TGTGCCAGCAGCTCCGCCGGATGGGGGGGTGGAAACACCATATATTTT. This chain links TRBV7-2 with TRBJ1-3; a weak D match, TRBD1 (5 bases). This CDR3 is 16 amino acids long. From germline, CDR1 is SGHTA and CDR2 FQGNSA. V was pared by 4 bases and J by 3 bases, with 16 bases between.